The 30 T cell receptor beta chains listed next were all sequenced from one sample in a study of T-cell reconstitution after alpha-beta-depleted transplantation in children. Using unique molecular identifiers, the investigators prepared the TCRbeta library. MiXCR was run by TCRdb on the PCR reads, yielding one entry per CDR3 protein. The table records about 540,000 distinct CDR3 sequences, 25% to 30% of them present only once. This material consisted of PBMCs, taken before TCRalphabeta/CD19-depleted stem cell transplant. The receptor set was obtained from a boy in the first two years of life with Wiskott-Aldrich syndrome, due to receive a stem cell transplant.

The J gene is TRBJ2-7, the V gene TRBV5-5, with D possibly TRBD2 on 6 matching bases. CDR1 SGHKS and CDR2 YYEKEE come from the germline V gene (reference sequence). Trimming took off 0 bases at V and 4 bases at J, with 11 bases between the two ends. CDR3 length equals 14 residues. CDR3 sequence reads: CASSLGGKSYEQYF. The CDR3, as DNA: TGTGCCAGCAGCTTGGGCGGGAAGTCTTACGAGCAGTACTTC.

This clonotype showed up just a few times. This chain joins TRBV5-1 and TRBJ2-2, with D unclear. This CDR3 is built from 15 residues. Trimming left V 2 bases short and J 4 bases short, with 12 bases between. Germline-derived CDR1 and CDR2 are SGHRS and YFSETQ. In DNA form, the CDR3 reads TGCGCCAGCAGCTTCGAAGTGAGAGGCACCGGGGAGCTGTTTTTT. Residues: CASSFEVRGTGELFF.

This clonotype was counted a few times. V gene TRBV28 combines with J gene TRBJ2-1; D is uncertain. Germline V gene sequence: CDR1 MDHEN, CDR2 SYDVKM. V lost 3 bases and J lost 10, with 22 bases in between. CDR3 length equals 16 residues. The CDR3 DNA reads as TGTGCCAGCAGTTTGAAGGCGCCAAAATATTTCGAGGAGCAGTTCTTC. Translation: CASSLKAPKYFEEQFF.

This clonotype has only a few counts. The chain couples TRBV20-1 to TRBJ2-3; 9 nucleotides line up with TRBD2. CDR1 DFQATT and CDR2 SNEGSKA come from the germline V gene (reference sequence). This CDR3 is 13 amino acids long. The V gene end was trimmed by 3 bases and the J gene end by 14 bases; junction bases not matched to a gene: 12. CDR3 sequence (DNA): TGCAGTGCTAGTACTTCCGGGACTAGCTTCCCGTATTTT. Its translation is CSASTSGTSFPYF.

This clonotype occurred a few times. The V gene is TRBV4-2, the J gene TRBJ2-1; D gene unclear. CDR1 is LGHNA, CDR2 YNFKEQ, per germline. Trimming removed 3 bases at V and 6 bases at J, with 15 bases between. This CDR3 contains 15 residues. CDR3 DNA sequence: TGTGCCAGCAGCCAGGGGTCCACGAGAAGCAATGAGCAGTTCTTC. Protein sequence: CASSQGSTRSNEQFF.

This clonotype was picked up a small number of times. The chain carries TRBV7-2 and TRBJ1-1, with D possibly TRBD1 on 5 matching bases. The CDR3 spans 14 residues. Germline CDR1 SGHTA, CDR2 FQGNSA. V lost 5 bases and J 4 bases, leaving 14 bases between the germline ends. In nucleotides, the CDR3 is TGTGCCAGCAGCCCAGGGCGGGGAAGCACTGAAGCTTTCTTT. This codes for CASSPGRGSTEAFF.

V gene TRBV12-3 or TRBV12-4 combines with J gene TRBJ2-7; 7 nucleotides line up with TRBD1. J was trimmed by 1 base and V by 6 bases; bases with no gene match: 12. The CDR3 loop spans 16 amino acids. In nucleotides, the CDR3 is TGTGCCAGCAGGAAGGGGGCAGGCTCATCTTCCTACGAGCAGTACTTC. Translating gives CASRKGAGSSSYEQYF.

The chain carries TRBV2 and TRBJ2-3, with 8 bases aligning to TRBD2. V gave up 7 bases and J gave up 3 bases; unmatched junction bases: 9. CDR1 and CDR2 (germline): SNHLY, FYNNEI. The CDR3 runs to 15 residues. The CDR3 here is CASTKSAGGTDTQYF. DNA for the CDR3: TGTGCCAGCACGAAGTCGGCGGGAGGAACAGATACGCAGTATTTT. Full variable domain (rest looked up from reference TRBV2 and TRBJ2-3): EPEVTQTPSHQVTQMGQEVILRCVPISNHLYFYWYRQILGQKVEFLVSFYNNEISEKSEIFDDQFSVERPDGSNFTLKIRSTKLEDSAMYFCASTKSAGGTDTQYFGPGTRLTVL.

The chain is built from TRBV12-3 or TRBV12-4 and TRBJ2-1, with D maybe TRBD2 (5 bases). The ends were cut back, 6 bases at V and 8 bases at J, with 8 bases in the middle. This CDR3 is 11 amino acids long. CDR3 DNA sequence: TGTGCCAGCAGGCTAGCCCATGAGCAGTTCTTC. Protein sequence: CASRLAHEQFF.

V gene TRBV5-1 combines with J gene TRBJ2-7; 9 bases map to TRBD2. With 0 bases clipped from V and 5 bases from J, the junction kept 9 bases outside the gene matches. The CDR3 runs 16 residues. Germline CDR1 and CDR2: SGHRS and YFSETQ. The CDR3 here is CASSLGVVAGVHEQYF. The CDR3 nucleotides read TGCGCCAGCAGCTTGGGGGTGGTAGCGGGAGTCCACGAGCAGTACTTC. The variable domain in full, completed from reference TRBV5-1 and TRBJ2-7, reads KAGVTQTPRYLIKTRGQQVTLSCSPISGHRSVSWYQQTPGQGLQFLFEYFSETQRNKGNFPGRFSGRQFSNSRSEMNVSTLELGDSALYLCASSLGVVAGVHEQYFGPGTRLTVT.

The CDR3 protein is CASSQSGTGTYNEQFF. For the CDR3, the DNA is TGCGCCAGCAGCCAAAGCGGGACGGGTACTTACAATGAGCAGTTCTTC. V gene TRBV4-1 combines with J gene TRBJ2-1; 7 nucleotides line up with TRBD2. The junction had 8 bases not matched to a gene; V was cut back by 2 bases and J by 4 bases. Looked up from germline, CDR1 is MGHRA and CDR2 is YSYEKL. This CDR3 comprises 16 residues.

The chain employs TRBV24-1 and TRBJ2-1, with D maybe TRBD1 (5 bases). The CDR3 consists of 13 residues. Looked up from germline, CDR1 is KGHDR and CDR2 is SFDVKD. The V end lost 4 bases, the J end lost 7 bases, and 10 bases lay between the germline ends. CDR3: CATSDTRTNEQFF. The CDR3, as DNA: TGTGCCACCAGTGACACTCGGACAAATGAGCAGTTCTTC.

V and J are TRBV5-1 and TRBJ1-2; TRBD1 is a possible D gene (6 bases). The CDR3 contains 14 residues. Trimming pared 1 base from V and 3 bases from J, leaving 10 bases between. Germline V CDR1 and CDR2: SGHRS, YFSETQ. Here the CDR3 reads CASSLSGADYGYTF. The CDR3 nucleotides are TGCGCCAGCAGCTTGTCAGGGGCAGACTATGGCTACACCTTC. Complete variable domain (other parts from reference TRBV5-1 and TRBJ1-2): KAGVTQTPRYLIKTRGQQVTLSCSPISGHRSVSWYQQTPGQGLQFLFEYFSETQRNKGNFPGRFSGRQFSNSRSEMNVSTLELGDSALYLCASSLSGADYGYTFGSGTRLTVV.

The chain employs TRBV7-8 and TRBJ2-7; possible D gene TRBD1, 6 bases. Between the trimmed V and J ends, which lost 5 bases and 0 bases, there was a span of 17 bases. The germline CDR1 and CDR2 sequences are SGHVS and FQNEAQ. The CDR3 is made up of 16 amino acids. The CDR3 DNA reads TGTGCCAGCAGCCCTATGACAGGTCAAGGCTCCTACGAGCAGTACTTC. This encodes CASSPMTGQGSYEQYF.

The J gene is TRBJ2-3, the V gene TRBV5-1; D unresolved. Per the germline V gene, CDR1 is SGHRS and CDR2 is YFSETQ. The CDR3 loop spans 13 amino acids. With 0 bases removed from V and 4 bases from J, the gap between germline ends came to 6 bases. For the CDR3, the DNA is TGCGCCAGCAGCTTGGGACCGGCAGATACGCAGTATTTT. It encodes CASSLGPADTQYF.

The chain employs TRBV13 and TRBJ2-7; TRBD2 aligns across 14 bases. Germline CDR1 and CDR2: PRHDT and FYEKMQ (reference sequence). The CDR3 has 17 amino acids. The trim removed 2 bases at V and 4 bases at J, leaving 7 bases unmatched. The CDR3 loop reads CASSLRGLAGDRYEQYF. The CDR3 DNA follows: TGTGCCAGCAGCTTACGGGGACTAGCGGGAGATAGGTACGAGCAGTACTTC.

This clonotype was seen more than once but under ten times. The chain recombines TRBV24-1 with TRBJ2-3; TRBD1 matches 11 bases. Germline lookup yields CDR1 KGHDR and CDR2 SFDVKD. V lost 3 bases to trimming and J lost 3 bases; unmatched junction nucleotides: 1. The CDR3 length is 15 residues. CDR3 nucleotide sequence: TGTGCCACCAGTGATCGGGACAGGGGGACAGATACGCAGTATTTT. It translates to CATSDRDRGTDTQYF.

This clonotype was seen repeatedly, ten times or more. This CDR3 reads CATSDLSGGDEQFF. The CDR3 DNA reads as TGTGCCACCAGTGATTTATCGGGGGGCGATGAGCAGTTCTTC. The chain combines TRBV24-1 with TRBJ2-1, with D maybe TRBD2 (7 bases). Looked up from germline, CDR1 is KGHDR and CDR2 is SFDVKD. This CDR3 is built from 14 residues. Trimming removed 1 base at V and 8 bases at J, with 11 bases between.

This chain joins TRBV3-1 and TRBJ2-7; D is unclear. V was pared by 5 bases and J by 5 bases, with 10 bases between. The CDR3 is 12 amino acids. Germline values: CDR1 LGHDT, CDR2 YNNKEL (reference sequence). In DNA, the CDR3 is TGTGCCAGCAGCAGAACCGAAAACGAGCAGTACTTC. Encoded protein: CASSRTENEQYF.

The chain recombines TRBV5-1 with TRBJ1-3; 9 bases are shared with TRBD1. The CDR3 extends over 15 amino acids. After removal of 3 bases from V and 0 bases from J, the junction contained 1 base not matched to a gene. CDR1 is SGHRS, CDR2 YFSETQ, per germline. CDR3 in DNA: TGCGCCAGCAGCTGGACAGGGGACTCTGGAAACACCATATATTTT. Its protein product is CASSWTGDSGNTIYF.

V is TRBV5-1 and J is TRBJ1-2; 9 positions agree with TRBD1. With 1 base clipped from V and 4 bases from J, the junction kept 5 bases outside the gene matches. The CDR3 totals 15 residues. Germline V gene data show CDR1 as SGHRS and CDR2 as YFSETQ. The CDR3 region is CASSLRTGDPYGYTF. The CDR3 nucleotides are TGCGCCAGCAGCTTGCGGACAGGGGATCCCTATGGCTACACCTTC.

This clonotype was seen a handful of times. The chain carries TRBV14 and TRBJ2-4, with no clear D. The CDR3 has 14 amino acids. The V end was cut by 2 bases, the J end by 0 bases, with 5 bases between. Germline V gene data show CDR1 as SGHDN and CDR2 as FVKESK. The CDR3 sequence: CASSQRLAKNIQYF. CDR3 nucleotide sequence: TGTGCCAGCAGCCAACGGCTAGCCAAAAACATTCAGTACTTC.

V is TRBV7-2 and J is TRBJ2-1; 7 bases are shared with TRBD2. With V trimmed by 11 bases and J by 9 bases, 13 bases remained unmatched. The germline V gene encodes CDR1 SGHTA and CDR2 FQGNSA. The CDR3 is 13 residues long. The CDR3 here is CAGQIAGQVEQFF. CDR3 DNA: TGTGCCGGCCAGATAGCGGGCCAAGTTGAGCAGTTCTTC.

V and J are TRBV18 and TRBJ1-2, with D hard to call. The CDR3 totals 12 residues. Trimming shortened V by 5 bases and J by 8 bases, and 12 bases separated the two germline ends. Germline CDR1 is KGHSH and CDR2 is LQKENI. The DNA of the CDR3 is TGTGCCAGCTCATCCACGCTCCGCGGCTACACCTTC. Translated, it gives CASSSTLRGYTF.

This clonotype was detected a few times. The chain recombines TRBV24-1 with TRBJ2-3, with 9 positions matching TRBD2. The CDR3 is 16 amino acids. With V trimmed by 4 bases and J by 1 base, 5 bases remained unmatched. CDR1 is KGHDR and CDR2 is SFDVKD in the germline V gene. The CDR3 here is CATSDGRTSGTDTQYF. CDR3 sequence (DNA): TGTGCCACCAGTGACGGACGGACTAGCGGCACAGATACGCAGTATTTT.

This clonotype occurred a few times. V usage is TRBV27 and J usage is TRBJ2-2; TRBD2 aligns across 10 bases. CDR3 length equals 15 residues. Germline V gene lookup returns CDR1 MNHEY and CDR2 SMNVEV (reference sequence). The V and J ends lost 3 bases and 9 bases, in that order; junction bases with no gene match: 7. This chain's CDR3 is CASSFSSGRGRELFF. CDR3 DNA sequence: TGTGCCAGCAGTTTTTCTAGCGGGAGAGGGCGGGAGCTGTTTTTT.

This clonotype has only a few counts. The chain uses TRBV7-8 and TRBJ2-1, with a possible D match to TRBD2 (6 bases). This CDR3 has 15 amino acids. The ends were cut back, 1 base at V and 3 bases at J, with 10 bases in the middle. CDR1 SGHVS and CDR2 FQNEAQ come from the germline V gene. The DNA for the CDR3 is TGTGCCAGCAGCTTAGTTGGGAGGCGCTACAATGAGCAGTTCTTC. Translating gives CASSLVGRRYNEQFF.

This rearrangement joins TRBV5-5 to TRBJ1-1; no clear D gene. Trimming took off 5 bases at V and 0 bases at J, with 11 bases between the two ends. Germline V CDR1 and CDR2: SGHKS, YYEKEE (reference sequence). The CDR3 sequence is 14 residues long. CDR3 nucleotides: TGTGCCAGCAGTACGGCGGCCATGAACACTGAAGCTTTCTTT. Its protein product is CASSTAAMNTEAFF.

In DNA form, the CDR3 reads TGTGCCAGCTCGACCATCCCGTGGGATCCGGCGAACACCGGGGAGCTGTTTTTT. Amino acids: CASSTIPWDPANTGELFF. The chain has TRBV18 and TRBJ2-2, with D unresolved. The CDR3 is 18 amino acids. V was pared by 6 bases and J by 0 bases, with 20 bases between. Germline V CDR1 and CDR2: KGHSH, LQKENI.

This clonotype was detected only a few times. The chain carries TRBV9 and TRBJ2-6; TRBD1 agrees at 7 bases. The length of the CDR3 is 16 residues. Germline V gene sequence: CDR1 SGDLS, CDR2 YYNGEE. The ends lost 5 bases at V and 5 bases at J; junction bases unmatched: 10. In nucleotides, the CDR3 is TGTGCCAGCAGTAGCATTCGACAGGGTAGGGCCAACGTCCTGACTTTC. It translates to CASSSIRQGRANVLTF.